This T cell receptor beta chain was captured by sequencing in a study of CD8+CD57+ T cells in acquired aplastic anemia. Per the germline V gene, CDR1 is LNHDA and CDR2 is SQIVND (reference sequence). The length of the CDR3 is 13 residues. V shed 7 bases and J shed 4 bases, with 13 bases lying between them. Researchers used genomic DNA as the template to profile TCR beta VDJ and CDR3. TCRdb independently ran MiXCR on the reads; one entry per CDR3 protein. The sample lists over 200,000 distinct CDR3 sequences, around 60% seen once, with approximately 32% in the top ten. The table lists this clonotype with many counts.

The chain joins TRBV19 to TRBJ1-1; TRBD1 is a possible D gene (5 bases). Sequenced sample: sorted CD4+, CD8+, or CD8+CD57+ T cells (not recorded which) from PBMCs. The source is a human donor in good health. CDR3 in amino acids: CASTFGTPTEAFF. The CDR3 bases are TGTGCCAGTACCTTCGGGACCCCCACTGAAGCTTTCTTT.